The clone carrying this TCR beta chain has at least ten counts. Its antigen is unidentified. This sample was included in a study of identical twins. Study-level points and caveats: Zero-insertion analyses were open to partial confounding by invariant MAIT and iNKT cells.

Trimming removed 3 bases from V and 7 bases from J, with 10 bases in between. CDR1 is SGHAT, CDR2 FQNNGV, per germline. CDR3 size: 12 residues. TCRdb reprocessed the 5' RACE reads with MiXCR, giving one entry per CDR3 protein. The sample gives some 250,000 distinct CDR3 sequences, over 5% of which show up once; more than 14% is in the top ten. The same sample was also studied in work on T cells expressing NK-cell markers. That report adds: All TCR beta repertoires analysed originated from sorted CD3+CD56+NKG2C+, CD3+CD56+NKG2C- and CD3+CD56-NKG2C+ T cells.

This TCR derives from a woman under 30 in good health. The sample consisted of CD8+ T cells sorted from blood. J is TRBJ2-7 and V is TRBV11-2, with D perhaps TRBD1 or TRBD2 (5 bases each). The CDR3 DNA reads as TGTGCCAGCAGCTTGTTCGAGGGGGAGCAGTACTTC. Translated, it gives CASSLFEGEQYF.